Shown below are 18 T cell receptor beta chains from a single sample sequenced in a study of T cell changes during pregnancy in multiple sclerosis. Method: immunoSEQ multiplex PCR; TCRdb's copy keeps in-frame clones and lacks some. The sample gives about 110,000 clones, roughly 89% of which show up once; 1.5% to 2% is in the top ten. Source: peripheral blood, taken before pregnancy. The source is a female donor with multiple sclerosis, enrolled in a pregnancy study.

The chain has TRBV7-3 and TRBJ2-5, with D perhaps matching TRBD2 (6 bases). Trimming took off 5 bases at V and 3 bases at J, with 10 bases between the two ends. The germline V gene has CDR1 SGHTA and CDR2 FQGTGA. The CDR3 is 13 amino acids. In nucleotides, the CDR3 is TGTGCCAGCAGCCGGGGGTCTAAAGAGACCCAGTACTTC. It specifies CASSRGSKETQYF.

The chain uses TRBV7-2 and TRBJ2-3; tentatively, D is TRBD2 (5 bases). V lost 2 bases and J lost 7, with 16 bases in between. Looked up from germline, CDR1 is SGHTA and CDR2 is FQGNSA. This CDR3 contains 15 residues. The CDR3, as DNA: TGTGCCAGCAGCTTAAGGGAGCGGATTCTTCATACGCAGTATTTT. Translating gives CASSLRERILHTQYF.

The V gene is TRBV6-5, the J gene TRBJ2-2; TRBD1 matches at 9 bases. Trimming cost V 4 bases and J 5 bases; bases outside gene matches: 8. This CDR3 has 16 amino acids. Germline V gene lookup returns CDR1 MNHEY and CDR2 SVGAGI. The CDR3 DNA reads as TGTGCCAGCAGTTTCCACAGGGGGCAAGGAACCGGGGAGCTGTTTTTT. Translation gives CASSFHRGQGTGELFF.

The chain couples TRBV2 to TRBJ2-1; tentatively, D is TRBD1 (6 bases). Trimming shortened V by 6 bases and J by 0 bases, and 18 bases separated the two germline ends. The CDR3 sequence is 17 residues long. The V gene's germline CDR1 is SNHLY and CDR2 FYNNEI. The CDR3 region is CASRPLWGPSSYNEQFF. The CDR3 bases are TGTGCCAGCAGACCCTTATGGGGGCCGAGCTCCTACAATGAGCAGTTCTTC.

V is TRBV7-2 and J is TRBJ1-2, with a tentative D call TRBD1 (5 bases). Per germline, CDR1 SGHTA and CDR2 FQGNSA. Trimming took off 4 bases at V and 8 bases at J, with 17 bases between the two ends. The CDR3 sequence is 14 residues long. The CDR3 loop is CASSSNGRWGGYTF. The CDR3 DNA sequence: TGTGCCAGCAGCTCAAACGGACGTTGGGGCGGCTACACCTTC.

V is TRBV6-1 and J is TRBJ2-7, with D possibly being TRBD1 (6 bases). There are 15 residues in the CDR3. V lost 8 bases, J lost 5 bases, and 22 bases lay in between. The germline V gene has CDR1 MNHNS and CDR2 SASEGT. As DNA, the CDR3 is TGTGCCAGCCTACCTCCAGGGGCCCGACCCGACGAGCAGTACTTC. This sequence encodes CASLPPGARPDEQYF.

This clone has only one observation. CDR3: CASSETSGYTDTQYF. The CDR3 region has the DNA TGTGCCAGCAGCGAAACTAGCGGGTACACAGATACGCAGTATTTT. This chain uses TRBV6-4 with TRBJ2-3; TRBD2 aligns across 9 bases. CDR1 and CDR2 from the germline V gene are MRHNA and SNTAGT. V shed 6 bases, J shed 2 bases, and the junction held 6 bases outside the gene matches. The CDR3 length is 15 residues.

V and J are TRBV11-2 and TRBJ2-7; TRBD2 aligns across 9 bases. The CDR3 is made up of 14 amino acids. V gave up 5 bases and J gave up 7 bases; unmatched junction bases: 9. Germline V gene lookup returns CDR1 SGHAT and CDR2 FQNNGV. The CDR3 protein is CASSTLAGAGEQYF. The CDR3 DNA is TGTGCCAGCAGCACATTAGCGGGGGCTGGGGAGCAGTACTTC.

The genes are TRBV5-4 and TRBJ2-7, with 12 bases identical to TRBD2. The length of the CDR3 is 15 residues. Germline lookup yields CDR1 SGHNT and CDR2 YYREEE (reference sequence). V shed 4 bases, J shed 4 bases, and the junction held 6 bases outside the gene matches. The DNA for the CDR3 is TGTGCCAGCAGCGAAGGACTAGCGGGAATGTACGAGCAGTACTTC. Amino acid sequence: CASSEGLAGMYEQYF.

The V gene is TRBV6-1, the J gene TRBJ1-1; D perhaps matches TRBD1 (6 bases). The V end lost 6 bases, the J end lost 10 bases, and 15 bases lay between the germline ends. The CDR3 consists of 12 residues. The germline gives CDR1 MNHNS, CDR2 SASEGT. CDR3 DNA sequence: TGTGCCAGCAGGGCAGGGGCCTGGGGAGCTTTCTTT. It specifies CASRAGAWGAFF.

The rearrangement joins TRBV14 to TRBJ1-1; TRBD1 might be the D (6 bases). The CDR3 contains 18 residues. The germline V gene has CDR1 SGHDN and CDR2 FVKESK. Trimming left V 4 bases short and J 0 bases short, with 21 bases between. CDR3 sequence reads: CASSPQDRPYNMNTEAFF. For the CDR3, the DNA is TGTGCCAGCAGCCCACAAGACAGGCCCTACAACATGAACACTGAAGCTTTCTTT.

V usage is TRBV6-5 and J usage is TRBJ1-5; D might be TRBD1 (6 bases). The germline V and J ends were trimmed by 0 bases and 3 bases, with 9 bases remaining between them. Per germline, CDR1 MNHEY and CDR2 SVGAGI. The CDR3 is 15 amino acids. The CDR3: CASSYSYRDNQPQHF. In DNA, the CDR3 is TGTGCCAGCAGTTACTCCTACAGGGACAATCAGCCCCAGCATTTT.

V usage is TRBV29-1 and J usage is TRBJ2-7; a possible D gene is TRBD1 (6 bases). Germline assignment: CDR1 SQVTM and CDR2 ANQGSEA. The V and J ends lost 0 bases and 9 bases respectively, with 15 bases between them. The CDR3 runs 13 residues. This CDR3 reads CSVEEGASARQYF. As DNA, the CDR3 is TGCAGCGTTGAAGAGGGGGCTTCAGCTCGGCAGTACTTC.

The gene calls are TRBV6-6 and TRBJ2-1; no clear D. Germline CDR1 is MNHNY and CDR2 is SVGAGI (reference sequence). The CDR3 consists of 15 residues. V was clipped by 6 bases and J by 0 bases, with 12 bases between them. In nucleotides, the CDR3 is TGTGCCAGCAGCATTAGCAGCCCCTCCTACAATGAGCAGTTCTTC. The encoded protein is CASSISSPSYNEQFF.

The rearrangement uses TRBV5-1 and TRBJ2-1, with D maybe TRBD2 (6 bases). This CDR3 is built from 14 residues. Trimming shortened V by 5 bases and J by 1 base, and 10 bases separated the two germline ends. CDR1 and CDR2 (germline): SGHRS, YFSETQ. CDR3 in amino acids: CASRDGSSYNEQFF. The CDR3 DNA reads TGCGCCAGCAGAGACGGGAGTTCCTACAATGAGCAGTTCTTC.

The rearrangement joins TRBV28 to TRBJ2-7, with 8 bases matching TRBD1. Germline-derived CDR1 and CDR2 are MDHEN and SYDVKM. This CDR3 spans 12 amino acids. V lost 7 bases to trimming and J lost 4 bases; unmatched junction nucleotides: 3. The CDR3 protein is CASMRQGYEQYF. In DNA form, the CDR3 reads TGTGCCAGCATGCGACAGGGGTACGAGCAGTACTTC.

The V gene is TRBV6-6, the J gene TRBJ2-7; D possibly corresponds to TRBD1 (5 bases). With 2 bases removed from V and 2 bases from J, the gap between germline ends came to 10 bases. CDR1 is MNHNY, CDR2 SVGAGI, per germline (reference sequence). This CDR3 is 14 amino acids long. CDR3: CASSYDTGTYEQYF. The CDR3 nucleotides are TGTGCCAGCAGTTACGACACAGGCACCTACGAGCAGTACTTC.

This chain connects TRBV30 to TRBJ2-5; D is possibly TRBD2 (5 bases). V gave up 3 bases and J gave up 7 bases, with 12 bases separating them. CDR1 GTSNPN and CDR2 SVGIG come from the germline V gene (reference sequence). The CDR3 has 12 residues. CDR3 amino acids: CAWSEGAGTQYF. The CDR3 nucleotides read TGTGCCTGGAGCGAGGGTGCGGGGACCCAGTACTTC. The variable domain in full, with the rest retrieved from reference TRBV30 and TRBJ2-5, is SQTIHQWPATLVQPVGSPLSLECTVEGTSNPNLYWYRQAAGRGLQLLFYSVGIGQISSEVPQNLSASRPQDRQFILSSKKLLLSDSGFYLCAWSEGAGTQYFGPGTRLLVL.